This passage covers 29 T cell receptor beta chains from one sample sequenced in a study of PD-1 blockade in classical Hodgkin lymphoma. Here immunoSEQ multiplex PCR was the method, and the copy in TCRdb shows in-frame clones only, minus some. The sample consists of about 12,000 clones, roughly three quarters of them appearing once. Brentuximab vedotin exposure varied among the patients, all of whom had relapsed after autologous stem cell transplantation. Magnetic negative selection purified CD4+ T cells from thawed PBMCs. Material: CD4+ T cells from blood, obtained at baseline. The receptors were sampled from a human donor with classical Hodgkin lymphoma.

In DNA form, the CDR3 reads TGTGCCAGCAGTCCCAGGGGAGATTCACCCCTCCACTTT. This gives the protein CASSPRGDSPLHF. The chain recombines TRBV2 with TRBJ1-6; D might be TRBD1 (6 bases). Germline lookup yields CDR1 SNHLY and CDR2 FYNNEI. CDR3 length: 13 residues. Trimming shortened V by 5 bases and J by 8 bases, and 10 bases separated the two germline ends.

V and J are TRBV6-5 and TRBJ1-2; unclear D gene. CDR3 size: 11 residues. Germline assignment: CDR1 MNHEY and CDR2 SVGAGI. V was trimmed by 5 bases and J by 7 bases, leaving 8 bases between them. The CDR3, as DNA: TGTGCCAGCAGTGAATCTGTTGGCTACACCTTC. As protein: CASSESVGYTF.

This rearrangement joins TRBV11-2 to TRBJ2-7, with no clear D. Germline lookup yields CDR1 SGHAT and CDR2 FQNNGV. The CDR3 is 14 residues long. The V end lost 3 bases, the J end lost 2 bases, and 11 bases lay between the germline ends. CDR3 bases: TGTGCCAGCAGCTTCGTAATGGGCGCCTACGAGCAGTACTTC. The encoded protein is CASSFVMGAYEQYF.

The CDR3 DNA reads TGCGCCAGCAGCCACGGGAGGGGAAACGTTGGCTACACCTTC. Translating it yields CASSHGRGNVGYTF. This sequence joins TRBV4-1 and TRBJ1-2; D is perhaps TRBD1 (5 bases). The germline V and J ends were trimmed by 3 bases and 7 bases, with 15 bases remaining between them. Germline assignment: CDR1 MGHRA and CDR2 YSYEKL. This CDR3 spans 14 amino acids.

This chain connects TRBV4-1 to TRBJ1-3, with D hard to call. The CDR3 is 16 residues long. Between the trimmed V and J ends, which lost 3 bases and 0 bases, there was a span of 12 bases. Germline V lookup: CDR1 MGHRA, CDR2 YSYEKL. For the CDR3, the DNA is TGCGCCAGCAGCCACCAACCCACAGACTCTGGAAACACCATATATTTT. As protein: CASSHQPTDSGNTIYF.

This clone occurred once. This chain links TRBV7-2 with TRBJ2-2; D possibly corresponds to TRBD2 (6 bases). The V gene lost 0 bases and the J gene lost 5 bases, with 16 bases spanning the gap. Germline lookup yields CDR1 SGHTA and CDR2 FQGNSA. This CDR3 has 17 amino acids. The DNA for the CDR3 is TGTGCCAGCAGCTTAGCGCTCGCTGGCGGGGTAACCGGGGAGCTGTTTTTT. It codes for CASSLALAGGVTGELFF.

The CDR3 DNA sequence: TGTGCCAGCAGTGACTGGACAGCCAACTCGAACACTGAAGCTTTCTTT. This translates into CASSDWTANSNTEAFF. J is TRBJ1-1 and V is TRBV2; a weak D match, TRBD1 (6 bases). Trimming left V 3 bases short and J 1 base short, with 15 bases between. This CDR3 has 16 residues. Germline lookup yields CDR1 SNHLY and CDR2 FYNNEI.

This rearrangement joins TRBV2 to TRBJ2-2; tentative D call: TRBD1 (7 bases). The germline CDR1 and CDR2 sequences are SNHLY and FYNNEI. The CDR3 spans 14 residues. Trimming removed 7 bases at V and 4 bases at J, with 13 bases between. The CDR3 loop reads CASKGTAGTGELFF. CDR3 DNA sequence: TGTGCCAGCAAAGGGACAGCGGGCACCGGGGAGCTGTTTTTT.

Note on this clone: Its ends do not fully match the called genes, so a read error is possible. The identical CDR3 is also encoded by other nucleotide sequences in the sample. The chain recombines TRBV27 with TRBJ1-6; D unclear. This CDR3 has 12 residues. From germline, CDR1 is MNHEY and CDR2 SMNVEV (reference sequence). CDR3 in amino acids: CASSLGYSPLHF. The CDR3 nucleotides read TGCGCCAGCAGTTTAGGGTATTCACCCCTCCACTTT.

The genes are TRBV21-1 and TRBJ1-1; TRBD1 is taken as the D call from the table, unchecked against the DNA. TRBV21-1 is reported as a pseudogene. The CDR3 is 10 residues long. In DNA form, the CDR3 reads TGTGCCAGCAACAGGACGGGAGCTTTCTTT. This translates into CASNRTGAFF.

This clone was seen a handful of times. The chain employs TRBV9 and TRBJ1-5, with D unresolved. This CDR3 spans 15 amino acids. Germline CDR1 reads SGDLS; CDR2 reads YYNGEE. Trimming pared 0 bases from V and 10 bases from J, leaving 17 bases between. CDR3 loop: CASSVDPSVGSPQHF. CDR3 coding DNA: TGTGCCAGCAGCGTAGACCCTAGCGTGGGTTCTCCCCAGCATTTT.

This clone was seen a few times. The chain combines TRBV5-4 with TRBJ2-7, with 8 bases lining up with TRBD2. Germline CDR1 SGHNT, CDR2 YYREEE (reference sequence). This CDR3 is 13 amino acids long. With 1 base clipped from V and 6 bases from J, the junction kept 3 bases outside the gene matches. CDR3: CASSLIAGTEQYF. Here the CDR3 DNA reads TGTGCCAGCAGCTTGATAGCGGGGACCGAGCAGTACTTC.

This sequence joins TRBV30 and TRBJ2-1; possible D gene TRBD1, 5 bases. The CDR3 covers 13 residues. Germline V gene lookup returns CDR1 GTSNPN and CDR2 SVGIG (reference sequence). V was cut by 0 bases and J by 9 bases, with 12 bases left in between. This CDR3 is CAWSVSLRGEQFF. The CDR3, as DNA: TGTGCCTGGAGTGTAAGCCTAAGGGGTGAGCAGTTCTTC.

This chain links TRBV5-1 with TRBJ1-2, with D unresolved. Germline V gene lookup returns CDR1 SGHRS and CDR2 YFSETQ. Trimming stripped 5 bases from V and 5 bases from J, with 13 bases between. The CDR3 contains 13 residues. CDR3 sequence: CASSYLADYGYTF. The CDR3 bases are TGCGCCAGCAGTTATCTAGCGGATTATGGCTACACCTTC.

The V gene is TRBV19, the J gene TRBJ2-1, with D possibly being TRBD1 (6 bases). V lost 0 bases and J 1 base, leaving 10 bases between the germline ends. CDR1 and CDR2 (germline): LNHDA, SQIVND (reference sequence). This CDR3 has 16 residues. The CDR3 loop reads CASSIERTESYNEQFF. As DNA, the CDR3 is TGTGCCAGTAGTATAGAACGGACAGAGTCCTACAATGAGCAGTTCTTC.

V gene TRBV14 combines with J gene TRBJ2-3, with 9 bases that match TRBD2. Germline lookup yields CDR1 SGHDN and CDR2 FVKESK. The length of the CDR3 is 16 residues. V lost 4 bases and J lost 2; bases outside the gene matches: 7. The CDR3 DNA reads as TGTGCCAGCAGCCGCTCGGGACTAGCAGACACAGATACGCAGTATTTT. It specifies CASSRSGLADTDTQYF.

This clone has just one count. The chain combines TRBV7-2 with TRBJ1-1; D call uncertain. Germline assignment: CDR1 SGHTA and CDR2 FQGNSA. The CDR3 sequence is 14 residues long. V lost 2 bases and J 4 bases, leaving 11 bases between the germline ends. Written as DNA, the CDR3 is TGTGCCAGCAGCTTATTAGGTGAAGCCACTGAAGCTTTCTTT. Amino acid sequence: CASSLLGEATEAFF.

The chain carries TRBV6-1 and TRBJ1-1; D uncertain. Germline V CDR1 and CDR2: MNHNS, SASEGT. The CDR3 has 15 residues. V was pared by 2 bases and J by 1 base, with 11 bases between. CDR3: CASSELGLSNTEAFF. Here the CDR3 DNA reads TGTGCCAGCAGTGAACTAGGACTCTCGAACACTGAAGCTTTCTTT.

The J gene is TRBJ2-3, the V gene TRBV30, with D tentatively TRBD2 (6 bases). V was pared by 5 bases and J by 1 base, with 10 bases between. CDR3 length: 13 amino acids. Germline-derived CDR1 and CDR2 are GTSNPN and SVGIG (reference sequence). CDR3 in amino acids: CAWLTGGTDTQYF. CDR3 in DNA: TGTGCCTGGTTAACGGGGGGCACAGATACGCAGTATTTT.

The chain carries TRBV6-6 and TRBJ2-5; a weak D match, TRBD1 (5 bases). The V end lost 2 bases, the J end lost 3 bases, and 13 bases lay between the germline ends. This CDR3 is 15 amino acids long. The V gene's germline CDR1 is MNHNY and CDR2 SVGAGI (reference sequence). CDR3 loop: CASSYPQGSEETQYF. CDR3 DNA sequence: TGTGCCAGCAGTTACCCCCAGGGCAGTGAAGAGACCCAGTACTTC.

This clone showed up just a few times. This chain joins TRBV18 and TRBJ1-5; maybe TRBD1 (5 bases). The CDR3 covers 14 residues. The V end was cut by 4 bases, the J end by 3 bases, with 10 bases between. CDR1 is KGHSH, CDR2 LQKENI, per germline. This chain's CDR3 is CASSLPGLNQPQHF. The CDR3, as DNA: TGTGCCAGCTCACTCCCGGGGCTCAATCAGCCCCAGCATTTT. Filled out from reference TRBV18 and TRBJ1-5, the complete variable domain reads NAGVMQNPRHLVRRRGQEARLRCSPMKGHSHVYWYRQLPEEGLKFMVYLQKENIIDESGMPKERFSAEFPKEGPSILRIQQVVRGDSAAYFCASSLPGLNQPQHFGDGTRLSIL.

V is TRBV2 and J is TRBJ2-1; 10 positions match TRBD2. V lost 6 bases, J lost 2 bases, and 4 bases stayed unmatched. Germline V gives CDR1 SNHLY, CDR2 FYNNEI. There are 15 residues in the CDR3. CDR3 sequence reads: CASSLSGGAYNEQFF. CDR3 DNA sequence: TGTGCCAGCAGCCTCAGCGGGGGGGCCTACAATGAGCAGTTCTTC.

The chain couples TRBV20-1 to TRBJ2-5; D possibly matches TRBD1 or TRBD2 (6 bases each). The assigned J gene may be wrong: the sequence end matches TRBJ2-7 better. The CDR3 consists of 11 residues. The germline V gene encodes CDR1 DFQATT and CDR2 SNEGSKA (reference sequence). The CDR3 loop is CSAEGGTEQYF. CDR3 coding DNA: TGCAGTGCCGAGGGGGGCACCGAGCAGTACTTC.

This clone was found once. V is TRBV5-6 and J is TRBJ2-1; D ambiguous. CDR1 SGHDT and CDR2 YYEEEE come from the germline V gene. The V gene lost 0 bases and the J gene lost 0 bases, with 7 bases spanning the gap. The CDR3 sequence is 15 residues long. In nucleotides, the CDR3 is TGTGCCAGCAGCTTGGATCCTAGCTCCTACAATGAGCAGTTCTTC. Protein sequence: CASSLDPSSYNEQFF.

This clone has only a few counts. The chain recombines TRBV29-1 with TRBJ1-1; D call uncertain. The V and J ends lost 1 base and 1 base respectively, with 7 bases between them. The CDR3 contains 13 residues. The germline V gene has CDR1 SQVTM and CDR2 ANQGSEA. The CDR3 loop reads CSVEGGGNTEAFF. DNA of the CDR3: TGCAGCGTTGAAGGGGGTGGGAACACTGAAGCTTTCTTT.

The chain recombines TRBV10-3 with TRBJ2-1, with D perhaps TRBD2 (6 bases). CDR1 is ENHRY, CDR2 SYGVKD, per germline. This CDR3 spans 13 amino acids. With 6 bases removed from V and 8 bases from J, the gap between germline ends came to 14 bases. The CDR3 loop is CAISGGVYHEQFF. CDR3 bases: TGTGCCATCAGCGGGGGAGTATATCATGAGCAGTTCTTC.

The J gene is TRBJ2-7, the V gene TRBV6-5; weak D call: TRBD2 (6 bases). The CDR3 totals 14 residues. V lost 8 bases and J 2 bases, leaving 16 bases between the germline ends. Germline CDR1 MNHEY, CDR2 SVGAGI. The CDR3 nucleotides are TGTGCCAGCTCAAAAAAGAGGGAGGCCTACGAGCAGTACTTC. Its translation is CASSKKREAYEQYF.

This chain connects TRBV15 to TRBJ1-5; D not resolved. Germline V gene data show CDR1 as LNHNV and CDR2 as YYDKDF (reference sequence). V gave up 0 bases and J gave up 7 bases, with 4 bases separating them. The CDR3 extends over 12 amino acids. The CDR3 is CATSRDWQPQHF. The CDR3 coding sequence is TGTGCCACCAGCAGAGATTGGCAGCCCCAGCATTTT.

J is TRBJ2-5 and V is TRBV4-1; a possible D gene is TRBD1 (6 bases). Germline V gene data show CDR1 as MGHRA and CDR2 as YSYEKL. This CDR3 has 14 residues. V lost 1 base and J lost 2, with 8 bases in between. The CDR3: CASSQADRQETQYF. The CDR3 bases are TGCGCCAGCAGCCAAGCGGACAGACAAGAGACCCAGTACTTC.